This T cell receptor (beta chain) was identified in a study of T cells in Graves' hyperthyroidism and ophthalmopathy. What was amplified from RNA transcripts were TCR beta CDR3 regions. A set of HTBI primers served as the primers for a first-round RT-PCR of the TCR CDR3. TCRdb passed the multiplex PCR reads through MiXCR, listing each CDR3 protein once. Among more than 550,000 distinct CDR3 sequences listed, just under 45% were seen once. This clonotype came up many times. The CDR3 totals 13 residues. In germline, CDR1 is SGHTA, CDR2 FQGTGA. Trimming removed 1 base from V and 1 base from J, with 4 bases in between.

The sequenced sample was peripheral blood or thyroid tissue (not recorded which). The V and J genes are TRBV7-3 and TRBJ1-2, with no clear D. This clonotype originated in an adult man with Graves' disease, either hyperthyroidism or ophthalmopathy (not recorded which). This CDR3 is CASSLRHNYGYTF. The DNA for the CDR3 is TGTGCCAGCAGCTTAAGGCATAACTATGGCTACACCTTC.